This TCR beta chain was retrieved from a study of blood T cell repertoires in COVID-19. CDR1 and CDR2 (germline): SGHNT, YYREEE (reference sequence). Trimming took off 6 bases at V and 4 bases at J, with 18 bases between the two ends. The CDR3 spans 15 residues. The protocol was immunoSEQ multiplex PCR, while the TCRdb copy is restricted to in-frame clones and leaves out a portion. The sample has under 45,000 clones, around 87% seen once. The sample comprised peripheral blood. The chain combines TRBV5-4 with TRBJ2-3; maybe TRBD1 (6 bases). This clonotype was obtained from a man older than 75 with active COVID-19. The CDR3 protein is CASTPSMGAADTQYF. CDR3 nucleotides: TGTGCCAGCACCCCCTCGATGGGGGCTGCAGATACGCAGTATTTT.